The 30 T cell receptor beta chains in this list originate from one sample, sequenced in a study of blood T cell repertoires in COVID-19. The method was immunoSEQ multiplex PCR; TCRdb's version includes in-frame clones alone and lacks a portion of them. The repertoire includes about 300,000 clones, just under 90% of them detected once, and under 3.5% sits in the top ten. Sequencing was carried out using PBMCs or T cells enriched from blood (not recorded which). The source is a woman in her fifties or sixties who had been exposed to COVID-19.

This chain joins TRBV3-1 (or the pseudogene TRBV3-2) and TRBJ2-5; D might be TRBD2 (5 bases). CDR3 size: 14 residues. CDR1 LGHDT and CDR2 YNNKEL come from the germline V gene (reference sequence). V lost 4 bases to trimming and J lost 4 bases, with 13 bases between them. The DNA for the CDR3 is TGTGCCAGCAGCCCGGACGCCCGGGGAGAGACCCAGTACTTC. Protein sequence: CASSPDARGETQYF.

This chain links TRBV5-4 with TRBJ1-2; D perhaps matches TRBD1 (6 bases). The V gene's germline CDR1 is SGHNT and CDR2 YYREEE (reference sequence). V shed 6 bases and J shed 7 bases, with 19 bases lying between them. This CDR3 contains 14 residues. This chain's CDR3 is CASNSGTLGAGYTF. The CDR3 nucleotides are TGTGCCAGCAACTCCGGGACGTTGGGGGCTGGCTACACCTTC. Supplemented by reference TRBV5-4 and TRBJ1-2, the full variable domain reads ETGVTQSPTHLIKTRGQQVTLRCSSQSGHNTVSWYQQALGQGPQFIFQYYREEENGRGNFPPRFSGLQFPNYSSELNVNALELDDSALYLCASNSGTLGAGYTFGSGTRLTVV.

This clone was found once. The genes are TRBV29-1 and TRBJ2-4, with D tentatively TRBD2 (7 bases). The ends were cut back, 7 bases at V and 6 bases at J, with 16 bases in the middle. CDR3 length equals 13 residues. In germline, CDR1 is SQVTM, CDR2 ANQGSEA. The CDR3 protein is CSARQGGGNIQYF. The CDR3 DNA follows: TGCAGCGCCAGGCAGGGAGGGGGAAACATTCAGTACTTC. The complete variable domain, with remaining parts taken from reference TRBV29-1 and TRBJ2-4, reads SAVISQKPSRDICQRGTSLTIQCQVDSQVTMMFWYRQQPGQSLTLIATANQGSEATYESGFVIDKFPISRPNLTFSTLTVSNMSPEDSSIYLCSARQGGGNIQYFGAGTRLSVL.

This sequence joins TRBV2 and TRBJ1-5; no clear D. Germline V lookup: CDR1 SNHLY, CDR2 FYNNEI. This CDR3 region has 14 residues. V lost 6 bases to trimming and J lost 4 bases, with 13 bases between them. The CDR3 DNA is TGTGCCAGCAGCGCCGGGTTAGTTAATCAGCCCCAGCATTTT. Translated: CASSAGLVNQPQHF.

The chain recombines TRBV5-6 with TRBJ2-6; no clear D. The CDR3 sequence is 13 residues long. Germline V CDR1 and CDR2: SGHDT, YYEEEE. Trimming pared 3 bases from V and 4 bases from J, leaving 5 bases between. The CDR3 protein is CASSSLGANVLTF. CDR3 DNA sequence: TGTGCCAGCAGCTCCCTCGGGGCCAACGTCCTGACTTTC.

The J gene is TRBJ2-7, the V gene TRBV4-1; TRBD1 matches at 9 bases. Looked up from germline, CDR1 is MGHRA and CDR2 is YSYEKL. This CDR3 is 17 amino acids long. The junction had 10 bases not matched to a gene; V was cut back by 3 bases and J by 1 base. For the CDR3, the DNA is TGCGCCAGCAGCCAGGCCGAGGGGACAGGGCGTTCCTACGAGCAGTACTTC. The encoded protein is CASSQAEGTGRSYEQYF.

J is TRBJ1-2 and V is TRBV7-2; weak D call: TRBD1 (5 bases). V gave up 6 bases and J gave up 10 bases, with 24 bases separating them. CDR1 SGHTA and CDR2 FQGNSA come from the germline V gene. There are 15 residues in the CDR3. The CDR3 DNA reads TGTGCCAGCAGTCCTGACGCTCTTGGAGGAGGGGTCTACACCTTC. This sequence encodes CASSPDALGGGVYTF.

This chain connects TRBV23-1 to TRBJ2-1; the D gene is possibly TRBD2 (5 bases). TRBV23-1 is treated as an ORF (open reading frame) with a function not yet certain. The V end was cut by 0 bases, the J end by 4 bases, with 16 bases between. The CDR3 is 17 amino acids. The chain's CDR3 is CASSQSIEGSEYNEQFF. CDR3 nucleotides: TGCGCCAGCAGTCAATCGATTGAGGGAAGTGAATACAATGAGCAGTTCTTC.

The rearrangement uses TRBV9 and TRBJ2-3, with 8 bases aligning to TRBD2. V was clipped by 6 bases and J by 3 bases; unmatched bases: 9. CDR1 and CDR2 from the germline V gene are SGDLS and YYNGEE. The CDR3 is made up of 15 amino acids. This CDR3 reads CASTLRAGGTDTQYF. DNA of the CDR3: TGTGCCAGCACACTTAGGGCGGGGGGAACAGATACGCAGTATTTT.

This clone appeared once. The same CDR3 arises from other DNA sequences in this sample as well. The CDR3 DNA follows: TGTGCCAGTAGTCTAGCGGGGTCGTACGAGCAGTACTTC. Translation: CASSLAGSYEQYF. The chain couples TRBV6-5 to TRBJ2-7, with TRBD2 matching 9 bases. J lost 4 bases, V lost 9 bases, and 7 bases had no gene match. Germline V gene lookup returns CDR1 MNHEY and CDR2 SVGAGI. CDR3 length: 13 residues.

This clone appeared a few times. This chain's CDR3 is CASSQDQEKLFF. The CDR3 bases are TGCGCCAGCAGCCAAGATCAGGAAAAACTGTTTTTT. V gene TRBV4-1 combines with J gene TRBJ1-4; D ambiguous. Trimming took off 0 bases at V and 8 bases at J, with 4 bases between the two ends. The CDR3 is 12 amino acids. Germline V gives CDR1 MGHRA, CDR2 YSYEKL.

The gene calls are TRBV5-4 and TRBJ2-7; TRBD1 aligns across 10 bases. The germline V gene encodes CDR1 SGHNT and CDR2 YYREEE (reference sequence). The CDR3 extends over 14 amino acids. With V trimmed by 1 base and J by 4 bases, 2 bases remained unmatched. The CDR3 sequence: CASSLRDRGYEQYF. DNA for the CDR3: TGTGCCAGCAGCTTGCGGGACAGGGGATACGAGCAGTACTTC.

V and J are TRBV28 and TRBJ1-4; 8 bases are a match to TRBD1. Germline CDR1 is MDHEN and CDR2 is SYDVKM. The CDR3 totals 17 residues. After removal of 6 bases from V and 0 bases from J, the junction contained 9 bases not matched to a gene. The CDR3 spells CASSTATGGATNEKLFF. The CDR3, as DNA: TGTGCCAGCAGCACCGCCACAGGGGGGGCAACTAATGAAAAACTGTTTTTT.

For the CDR3, the DNA is TGTGCCAGCGGCTTGGGAGTGAACACTGAAGCTTTCTTT. Its protein product is CASGLGVNTEAFF. The chain combines TRBV12-3 or TRBV12-4 with TRBJ1-1; no clear D. With 8 bases removed from V and 0 bases from J, the gap between germline ends came to 10 bases. CDR3 size: 13 residues.

This chain uses TRBV29-1 with TRBJ2-3, with 13 bases matching TRBD2. The CDR3 length is 15 residues. Germline CDR1 SQVTM, CDR2 ANQGSEA. The V gene end was trimmed by 6 bases and the J gene end by 4 bases; junction bases not matched to a gene: 7. In nucleotides, the CDR3 is TGCAGCGTGCGTGGACTAGCGGGGGTTGCAGATACGCAGTATTTT. Its protein is CSVRGLAGVADTQYF.

The chain is built from TRBV28 and TRBJ1-6, with TRBD1 matching over 10 bases. V lost 11 bases and J lost 8; bases outside the gene matches: 18. The CDR3 contains 17 residues. Germline-derived CDR1 and CDR2 are MDHEN and SYDVKM. CDR3 loop: CAGRDRAGQGLDSPLHF. As DNA, the CDR3 is TGTGCCGGCCGGGATCGTGCGGGACAGGGGCTGGATTCACCCCTCCACTTT.

The chain carries TRBV27 and TRBJ1-6; 7 bases map to TRBD1. This CDR3 spans 16 amino acids. Per germline, CDR1 MNHEY and CDR2 SMNVEV (reference sequence). J lost 7 bases, V lost 1 base, and 7 bases had no gene match. The CDR3 region has the DNA TGTGCCAGCAGTTTATACCCGGACAGGCTCAATTCACCCCTCCACTTT. This translates into CASSLYPDRLNSPLHF.

The chain couples TRBV7-2 to TRBJ2-7, with TRBD1 matching 7 bases. Germline CDR1 SGHTA, CDR2 FQGNSA. V was clipped by 1 base and J by 1 base; unmatched bases: 7. The CDR3 extends over 16 amino acids. The CDR3 DNA follows: TGTGCCAGCAGCTTAGAGGCGGCCAGGGGGTCCTACGAGCAGTACTTC. Translated, it gives CASSLEAARGSYEQYF. The full variable domain, completed using reference TRBV7-2 and TRBJ2-7, is GAGVSQSPSNKVTEKGKDVELRCDPISGHTALYWYRQSLGQGLEFLIYFQGNSAPDKSGLPSDRFSAERTGGSVSTLTIQRTQQEDSAVYLCASSLEAARGSYEQYFGPGTRLTVT.

The chain is built from TRBV15 and TRBJ2-2; 7 bases are a match to TRBD1. The ends lost 3 bases at V and 5 bases at J; junction bases unmatched: 3. The germline gives CDR1 LNHNV, CDR2 YYDKDF (reference sequence). This CDR3 comprises 14 residues. The CDR3 loop is CATSRDRTTGELFF. In DNA form, the CDR3 reads TGTGCCACCAGCAGGGACAGGACTACCGGGGAGCTGTTTTTT. The full variable domain, its missing parts supplied by reference TRBV15 and TRBJ2-2, is DAMVIQNPRYQVTQFGKPVTLSCSQTLNHNVMYWYQQKSSQAPKLLFHYYDKDFNNEADTPDNFQSRRPNTSFCFLDIRSPGLGDTAMYLCATSRDRTTGELFFGEGSRLTVL.

This chain connects TRBV2 to TRBJ1-5; 9 nucleotides match TRBD1. CDR1 and CDR2 (germline): SNHLY, FYNNEI. The CDR3 spans 14 residues. With 10 bases clipped from V and 7 bases from J, the junction kept 11 bases outside the gene matches. The CDR3 coding sequence is TGTGCCACCGCGGACAGGGGACGTGGACAGCCCCAGCATTTT. Its protein is CATADRGRGQPQHF.

The J gene is TRBJ2-5, the V gene TRBV6-1; weak D call: TRBD2 (7 bases). The V end was cut by 2 bases, the J end by 2 bases, with 15 bases between. Germline lookup yields CDR1 MNHNS and CDR2 SASEGT. The CDR3 consists of 16 residues. In DNA, the CDR3 is TGTGCCAGCAGTGAACTCTGGAGGGGGGGTCAAGAGACCCAGTACTTC. It yields the protein CASSELWRGGQETQYF.

The chain is built from TRBV5-8 and TRBJ2-5, with TRBD1 as a possible D gene (5 bases). The CDR3 is made up of 12 amino acids. The germline V gene has CDR1 SGHTS and CDR2 YDEGEE. The ends were cut back, 4 bases at V and 6 bases at J, with 10 bases in the middle. The CDR3 nucleotides read TGTGCCAGCAGCCTCAGGGATCAGACCCAGTACTTC. This gives the protein CASSLRDQTQYF.

The rearrangement uses TRBV28 and TRBJ1-2; no clear D gene. CDR3 length: 12 amino acids. Germline V gene data show CDR1 as MDHEN and CDR2 as SYDVKM. V shed 3 bases and J shed 8 bases, with 10 bases lying between them. Here the CDR3 DNA reads TGTGCCAGCAGTTTGAGGGAGGGAGGCTACACCTTC. Its protein is CASSLREGGYTF.

The chain is built from TRBV25-1 and TRBJ2-3; 9 bases are a match to TRBD1. Per germline, CDR1 MGHDK and CDR2 SYGVNS. CDR3 length equals 15 residues. Trimming took 4 bases from V and 6 from J; bases not matched to a gene: 8. CDR3 sequence (DNA): TGTGCCAGCAGTGCACAGGGGGCCAGCGCGGATACGCAGTATTTT. This translates into CASSAQGASADTQYF. The full variable domain, in which reference TRBV25-1 and TRBJ2-3 provide the parts outside the CDR3, is EADIYQTPRYLVIGTGKKITLECSQTMGHDKMYWYQQDPGMELHLIHYSYGVNSTEKGDLSSESTVSRIRTEHFPLTLESARPSHTSQYLCASSAQGASADTQYFGPGTRLTVL.

V usage is TRBV25-1 and J usage is TRBJ1-2; possible D gene TRBD1, 6 bases. The CDR3 length is 15 residues. From germline, CDR1 is MGHDK and CDR2 SYGVNS. Trimming took off 3 bases at V and 1 base at J, with 12 bases between the two ends. In DNA form, the CDR3 reads TGTGCCAGCAGTGAGGGGGGAGGGGGTAACTATGGCTACACCTTC. It is translated as CASSEGGGGNYGYTF.

The rearrangement uses TRBV5-1 and TRBJ1-4; 9 bases line up with TRBD1. V lost 5 bases to trimming and J lost 2 bases; unmatched junction nucleotides: 16. There are 19 residues in the CDR3. CDR1 and CDR2 (germline): SGHRS, YFSETQ. CDR3 nucleotide sequence: TGCGCCAGCAGTCCTACCGGGACAGGGACCGTCGTTACTAATGAAAAACTGTTTTTT. Residues: CASSPTGTGTVVTNEKLFF.

A remark on this clone: Additional DNA sequences in this sample encode the identical CDR3. The CDR3, as DNA: TGTGCCAGCAGCCAGGGACTAGCGGGGGGTCAAGAGACCCAGTACTTC. Protein: CASSQGLAGGQETQYF. The chain joins TRBV3-1 (or the pseudogene TRBV3-2) to TRBJ2-5; 15 bases map to TRBD2. V was pared by 3 bases and J by 2 bases, with 1 base of the junction left unmatched. Germline loops: CDR1 LGHDT, CDR2 YNNKEL (reference sequence). CDR3 length: 16 residues.

This clone has just one count. This chain joins TRBV7-2 and TRBJ2-7, with D perhaps matching TRBD1 (5 bases). The CDR3 covers 11 residues. Between the trimmed V and J ends, which lost 5 bases and 4 bases, there was a span of 6 bases. Germline-derived CDR1 and CDR2 are SGHTA and FQGNSA. The CDR3 region is CASSKGYEQYF. CDR3 sequence (DNA): TGTGCCAGCAGCAAGGGGTACGAGCAGTACTTC.

V usage is TRBV18 and J usage is TRBJ1-6; TRBD1 aligns across 11 bases. CDR3 size: 16 residues. V gave up 1 base and J gave up 8 bases; unmatched junction bases: 4. The germline CDR1 and CDR2 sequences are KGHSH and LQKENI. CDR3 bases: TGTGCCAGCTCACCACTCCCGGGACAGGGGGATTCACCCCTCCACTTT. This gives the protein CASSPLPGQGDSPLHF.

This clone was seen only once. The DNA for the CDR3 is TGCGCCAGCAGCTCGGGGGGTCAGGGGGCGATCTACGAGCAGTACTTC. This codes for CASSSGGQGAIYEQYF. J is TRBJ2-7 and V is TRBV5-1; the D gene is possibly TRBD1 (8 bases). Germline V gives CDR1 SGHRS, CDR2 YFSETQ. Trimming cost V 3 bases and J 3 bases, with 19 bases left between them. CDR3 length: 16 residues.